These T cell receptor beta chains were read from a single sample in a study of OX40 agonist ivuxolimab in advanced cancers. Some clones are missing from TCRdb's copy, which holds only in-frame ones; the method was immunoSEQ multiplex PCR. Here the sample spans 25,000 to 35,000 clones, more than 85% being singletons. The sample was CD4+ or CD8+ T cells sorted from blood, taken in a trial of the OX40 agonist ivuxolimab. These receptors were obtained from an adult with an advanced solid tumor such as melanoma, head and neck, liver or kidney cancer. The CDR3 runs from the conserved cysteine through the conserved F or W. The order of the fields is D gene, J gene, clone size, V gene, CDR3 DNA, CDR3 protein. A D gene is named only where the DNA matches it firmly. Rows may omit the clone size; those that give it use once, few, many or a size class.

>.|TRBJ2-1|.|TRBV19
TGTGCCAGTGGGCCCCAAGGGCAGTTCTTC
CASGPQGQFF
>.|TRBJ2-1|.|TRBV7-3
TGTGCCAGCAGCTTAACAGGGGGTAATGAGCAGTTCTTC
CASSLTGGNEQFF
>.|TRBJ1-1|.|TRBV6-5
TGTGCCAGCAGTTACACGACAGGTAGCTCTGAAGCTTTCTTT
CASSYTTGSSEAFF
>TRBD1|TRBJ2-7|.|TRBV9
TGTGCCAGCAGCGCGAGCCGGGACAGGGGGTCCTACGAGCAGTACTTC
CASSASRDRGSYEQYF
>TRBD2|TRBJ2-1|few|TRBV7-2
TGTGCCAGCAGCCGACTGGGACTAGCGGACTACAATGAGCAGTTCTTC
CASSRLGLADYNEQFF
>.|TRBJ2-7|once|TRBV14
TGTGCCAGCAGCCCAGAAGACAGTACGGCCTACGAGCAGTACTTC
CASSPEDSTAYEQYF
>.|TRBJ1-3|.|TRBV27
TGTGCCAGCAGTTCAACGGGGGTGGCCGGAAACACCATATATTTT
CASSSTGVAGNTIYF
>TRBD2|TRBJ2-3|few|TRBV2
TGTGCCAGCACGGGACTACTTATTGAGTCCACAGATACGCAGTATTTT
CASTGLLIESTDTQYF
>.|TRBJ1-2|.|TRBV7-2
TGTGCCAGCAGCTTAGATCAGGGTAACTATGGCTACACCTTC
CASSLDQGNYGYTF
>TRBD2|TRBJ2-2|.|TRBV5-1
TGCGCCAGCAGCGGTGGACTAGGGGAAAACACCGGGGAGCTGTTTTTT
CASSGGLGENTGELFF
>TRBD2|TRBJ2-1|.|TRBV9
TGTGCCAGCAGCGTAGGTGGGGGGGGAGCGGGATTCCCCCCCTACAATGAGCAGTTCTTC
CASSVGGGGAGFPPYNEQFF
>TRBD1|TRBJ1-1|.|TRBV7-3
TGTGCCAGCAGTCCGGGACAGGGGGCCACTGAAGCTTTCTTT
CASSPGQGATEAFF
>.|TRBJ2-6|.|TRBV19
TGTGCCAGTAGTACCCCTGGGGGGGCCAACGTCCTGACTTTC
CASSTPGGANVLTF
>.|TRBJ2-7|.|TRBV25-1
TGTGCCAGCAGTGAATTAGGAGGGGGACTCTACGAGCAGTACTTC
CASSELGGGLYEQYF
>.|TRBJ2-1|.|TRBV14
TGTGCCAGCAGCCAAGCAGTGCCTTACTACAATGAGCAGTTCTTC
CASSQAVPYYNEQFF
>TRBD2|TRBJ2-1|.|TRBV13
TGTGCCAGCAGCAACCTAGCGGGAGATCATAACAATGAGCAGTTCTTC
CASSNLAGDHNNEQFF
>.|TRBJ2-1|.|TRBV9
TGTGCCAGCAGCGCCTCGCGAGGGTTCCATGAGCAGTTCTTC
CASSASRGFHEQFF
>TRBD1|TRBJ2-7|few|TRBV27
TGTGCCAGCAGTTTGACAGGGTTGATCTACGAGCAGTACTTC
CASSLTGLIYEQYF
>TRBD1|TRBJ1-1|.|TRBV9
TGTGCCAGCAGCGTGACAGGGGGTGAAACTGAAGCTTTCTTT
CASSVTGGETEAFF
>.|TRBJ2-1|.|TRBV7-6
TGTGCCAGCAGCCTAGAGACCCCCAGCTGGCAGTTCTTC
CASSLETPSWQFF
>TRBD2|TRBJ2-5|.|TRBV7-9
TGTGCCAGCAGCTACGGGACTAGTGGAGAGACCCAGTACTTC
CASSYGTSGETQYF
>.|TRBJ2-1|.|TRBV28
TGTGCCAGCAACCCGGGCATCGGGCATGAGCAGTTCTTC
CASNPGIGHEQFF
>.|TRBJ2-1|medium-sized|TRBV7-9
TGTGCCAGCAGCTTAGTGGCAGGGGAGCAGTTCTTC
CASSLVAGEQFF
>.|TRBJ2-1|.|TRBV6-6
TGTGCCAGCAGTTACTCGCCCAATGAGCAGTTCTTC
CASSYSPNEQFF
>.|TRBJ2-3|few|TRBV9
TGTGCCAGCAGCCCTAACACAGATACGCAGTATTTT
CASSPNTDTQYF
>TRBD1|TRBJ2-7|.|TRBV4-2
TGTGCCAGCAGCGCCGGGACAGGGTCCTACGAGCAGTACTTC
CASSAGTGSYEQYF
>TRBD2|TRBJ2-7|.|TRBV2
TGTGCCAGCAGTGGAGATACGAGCGGGAGTGTCCTCGAGCAGTACTTC
CASSGDTSGSVLEQYF
>TRBD2|TRBJ2-1|.|TRBV11-2
TGTGCCAGCAGCCCGGGACTAGCCCCGGGGTGGGAGCAGTTCTTC
CASSPGLAPGWEQFF
>TRBD1|TRBJ1-1|.|TRBV6-1
TGTGCCAGCAGTGAAGCGGGGACAGGTAACACTGAAGCTTTCTTT
CASSEAGTGNTEAFF
>.|TRBJ1-3|.|TRBV4-2
TGTGCCAGCAGCCAAGGGTCCAGGTTCTCTGGAAACACCATATATTTT
CASSQGSRFSGNTIYF
>.|TRBJ2-5|.|TRBV4-1
TGCGCCAGCAGCTCGGAGCGACAAGAGACCCAGTACTTC
CASSSERQETQYF
>.|TRBJ1-1|once|TRBV6-5
TGTGCCAGCAGTTATATGAAAGGGATGGACGAAGCTTTCTTT
CASSYMKGMDEAFF
>.|TRBJ2-4|.|TRBV30
TGTGCCTGGAGTGCCCCAGCCAAAAACATTCAGTACTTC
CAWSAPAKNIQYF
>.|TRBJ2-7|.|TRBV13
TGTGCCAGCAGCTTAATAGCGGACTACGAGCAGTACTTC
CASSLIADYEQYF
>.|TRBJ2-7|few|TRBV2
TGTGCCAGCAGTGAAGGGGTCGGTTACGAGCAGTACTTC
CASSEGVGYEQYF
>TRBD2|TRBJ2-7|once|TRBV6-5
TGTGCCAGCAGGCGGACTAGCGCGACATACGAGCAGTACTTC
CASRRTSATYEQYF
>.|TRBJ1-1|.|TRBV5-1
TGCGCCAGCAGCTTGACAGGGTCTTTGGGCACTGAAGCTTTCTTT
CASSLTGSLGTEAFF
>.|TRBJ2-7|once|TRBV27
TGTGCCAGCAGTTATAGGGTTTCCTACGAGCAGTACTTC
CASSYRVSYEQYF
>.|TRBJ2-7|.|TRBV7-3
TGTGCCAGCAGCCCCCTCGGTGGGCTCGAGCAGTACTTC
CASSPLGGLEQYF
>TRBD1|TRBJ2-7|.|TRBV5-6
TGTGCCAGCAGCCCTGGACAGGTAACCTACGAGCAGTACTTC
CASSPGQVTYEQYF
>.|TRBJ2-7|.|TRBV7-9
TGTGCCAGCAGCTTGGGGGAAAGACCCTACGAGCAGTACTTC
CASSLGERPYEQYF
>TRBD2|TRBJ2-2|.|TRBV7-2
TGTGCCAGCAGCTTACCTAGCGGGAGGGCCACTTACACCGGGGAGCTGTTTTTT
CASSLPSGRATYTGELFF
>.|TRBJ2-1|.|TRBV5-6
TGTGCCAGCAGCTTGGCGGGATTCAATGAGCAGTTCTTC
CASSLAGFNEQFF
>.|TRBJ2-7|.|TRBV7-2
TGTGCCAGCAGCACCAGACTAGGCTACGAGCAGTACTTC
CASSTRLGYEQYF
>TRBD2|TRBJ2-3|once|TRBV11-2
TGTGCCAGCAGCTTAAGACTAGCGGGTAGGACAGATACGCAGTATTTT
CASSLRLAGRTDTQYF
>TRBD1|TRBJ1-1|few|TRBV28
TGTGCCAGCAGCTATTACTGGACAGGCGACCAGATTGAAGCTTTCTTT
CASSYYWTGDQIEAFF
>.|TRBJ2-7|.|TRBV21-1
TGTGCCAGCAGCAAACGTAAGGACAGGGCGTACGAGCAGTACTTC
CASSKRKDRAYEQYF
>TRBD2|TRBJ2-5|.|TRBV5-1
TGCGCCAGCAGCCCCGGGACTAGCTCTTCGGAGACCCAGTACTTC
CASSPGTSSSETQYF
>.|TRBJ1-1|few|TRBV19
TGTGCCAGTAGTACCCCCATCGACGGGGGGAACACTGAAGCTTTCTTT
CASSTPIDGGNTEAFF